This is a list of T cell receptor beta chains from one sample in a study of response to subunit inactivated influenza vaccine. TCRdb re-called the RT-PCR reads with MiXCR, one entry per CDR3 protein. The sample records fewer than 650,000 distinct CDR3 sequences, 13% being singletons. Material: PBMCs from blood, obtained more than 35 days after vaccination. The receptors were sampled from a man aged 50 or older who received an inactivated influenza vaccine. The CDR3 runs from the conserved cysteine through the conserved F or W. Fields, in order: clone size, D gene, J gene, V gene, CDR3 protein, CDR3 DNA. A D gene is named only where the DNA matches it firmly. Not every row has a clone size; where given, it reads once, few, many or a size class.

NA TRBD1 TRBJ1-2 TRBV7-2 CASSLGPGQGFGYTF TGTGCCAGCAGCTTAGGGCCGGGACAGGGGTTCGGCTACACCTTC
NA NA TRBJ2-7 TRBV18 CASSHFIRDMNF TGTGCCAGCTCACATTTCATCAGGGATATGAACTTC
few NA TRBJ2-5 TRBV7-9 CASSTPGPETSQYF TGTGCCAGCAGCACACCGGGACCAGAAACGTCCCAGTACTTC
few NA TRBJ2-1 TRBV29-1 CSVGSGVGNEQFF TGCAGCGTTGGTTCGGGGGTAGGGAATGAGCAGTTCTTC
NA NA TRBJ1-5 TRBV30 CAWRGLGGNQPQHF TGTGCCTGGAGGGGGCTTGGAGGAAATCAGCCCCAGCATTTT
NA NA TRBJ2-3 TRBV4-2 CASSRRGLPSTDTQYF TGTGCCAGCAGCCGGAGGGGCCTTCCGAGCACAGATACGCAGTATTTT
NA NA TRBJ2-2 TRBV28 CASSHRNTGELFF TGTGCCAGCAGCCATCGGAACACCGGGGAGCTGTTTTTT
NA TRBD2 TRBJ2-3 TRBV20-1 CSASRPSGGVDTQYF TGCAGTGCTAGCCGCCCTAGCGGGGGGGTGGATACGCAGTATTTT
NA TRBD1 TRBJ1-1 TRBV6-5 CASRDRATEAFF TGTGCCAGCAGAGACAGGGCCACTGAAGCTTTCTTT
NA NA TRBJ2-6 TRBV10-3 CAIRDFLSGANVLTF TGTGCCATCAGGGACTTCCTCTCTGGGGCCAACGTCCTGACTTTC
many NA TRBJ2-7 TRBV5-6 CASSFLDSPYEQYF TGTGCCAGCAGCTTTTTGGACAGCCCCTACGAGCAGTACTTC
few NA TRBJ2-7 TRBV3-1 CASSRTGMLAYEQYF TGTGCCAGCAGCCGTACCGGGATGTTGGCCTACGAGCAGTACTTC
NA TRBD1 TRBJ2-7 TRBV7-2 CASSSEGTGGGEQYF TGTGCCAGCAGCTCGGAGGGGACAGGGGGCGGGGAGCAGTACTTC
NA NA TRBJ2-3 TRBV11-2 CASSLLLVGGTDTQYF TGTGCCAGCAGCTTATTACTAGTCGGTGGCACAGATACGCAGTATTTT
many TRBD2 TRBJ2-3 TRBV5-1 CASSLGVSGSTDTQYF TGCGCCAGCAGCTTGGGTGTTAGCGGGAGTACAGATACGCAGTATTTT
NA TRBD2 TRBJ2-1 TRBV6-2/TRBV6-3 CASSYGGTSGVDEQFF TGTGCCAGCAGTTACGGGGGGACTAGCGGGGTGGATGAGCAGTTCTTC
few TRBD2 TRBJ2-1 TRBV11-2 CASSSTEGAGVLNEQFF TGTGCCAGCAGCTCGACCGAGGGAGCGGGGGTTCTCAATGAGCAGTTCTTC